This TCR beta chain was sequenced during a study of T-cell memory formation after mild COVID-19. This clonotype was seen a few times. Its antigen is undetermined. The CDR3 is 14 residues long. The V segment lost 4 bases and the J segment 8 bases; nucleotides outside the gene matches: 4. Study-level points and caveats: Clones which contracted sat mainly in CM and EM if CD4+, and in EMRA if CD8+.

TCRdb ran MiXCR on the 5' RACE reads and lists one entry per CDR3 protein. Among approximately 54,000 distinct CDR3 sequences, 12% were seen once, and the ten largest hold about 25%. The specimen was PBMCs or a T cell subset sorted from them (not recorded which). The chain carries TRBV12-3 or TRBV12-4 and TRBJ2-1; 11 bases align to TRBD2. The receptor was isolated from a man aged 18 to 29 who had mild COVID-19 (a few samples of this study predate the infection). Cell type and time point are not known. As DNA, the CDR3 is TGTGCCAGCAGTTCCGGGACTAGCGGTCATGAGCAGTTCTTC. Its translation: CASSSGTSGHEQFF.